The entry below describes one TCR beta chain. This clonotype has at least ten counts. There is no known antigen for this receptor. There are no base qualities to consult, and no much larger clone falls within one base. This sample is part of a study of CD8 T cells in ankylosing spondylitis listed by TCRdb under 2017. About the full investigation: The study set out to find disease-linked TCR variants by profiling T cell receptor beta repertoires in ankylosing spondylitis patients and healthy donors. In total, the full study cohort was made up of nearly 110 healthy donors and 25 or so ankylosing spondylitis patients. Peripheral blood was sampled, and synovial fluid was additionally collected from ankylosing spondylitis patients. General conclusions and limits of the study: Some TCR beta motif variants had previously been reported in synovial fluid and blood of reactive arthritis patients, which suggested common disease-initiation mechanisms. In peripheral blood, the disease-linked clones were found at relatively low frequencies and had a CD8+ phenotype. The disease-linked clones were reported to be significantly enriched in matched synovial fluid samples from ankylosing spondylitis patients. Blood from ankylosing spondylitis patients appeared to be characterized by a TCR beta motif made up of about 8 highly homologous amino acid variants.

Trimming takes 4 bases from V and 5 bases from J, and the germline ends sit 17 bases apart. The germline V gene encodes CDR1 SGHTS and CDR2 YDEGEE. Including cysteine and phenylalanine, the CDR3 has 15 amino acids. The only DNA kept is the CDR3, 45 bases in frame from the first base. Sequencing was performed on an Illumina HiSeq 2500. Quantitative 5'-RACE with molecular barcodes was the method used to prepare the TCR beta libraries. Processing in the source paper ran as follows. A new computational method based on a probabilistic model of VDJ rearrangement was used to identify disease-linked TCR variants. TCRdb itself trimmed the public reads at Q25 with fastp, ran MiXCR and retained productive beta chains. Rows matching on CDR3 protein sequence are summarized as one entry with the most common DNA and genes. The authors' filters were not applied to this entry. The sample table shows about 300,000 distinct CDR3 sequences, and approximately 10% are seen once. Roughly 9.5% of the sample rests with the top ten.

Sample: blood, either unsorted or a sorted T cell fraction (not recorded which). Here the chain combines TRBV5-8 and TRBJ2-3, and the D gene may be TRBD2, 7 bases matching. The origin of this receptor is a female donor with ankylosing spondylitis or in good health (not recorded which). The nucleotide sequence reads as follows: TGTGCCAGCAGCCGAAGAATCGGGGGGCAAGATACGCAGTATTTT. Its translation is CASSRRIGGQDTQYF.